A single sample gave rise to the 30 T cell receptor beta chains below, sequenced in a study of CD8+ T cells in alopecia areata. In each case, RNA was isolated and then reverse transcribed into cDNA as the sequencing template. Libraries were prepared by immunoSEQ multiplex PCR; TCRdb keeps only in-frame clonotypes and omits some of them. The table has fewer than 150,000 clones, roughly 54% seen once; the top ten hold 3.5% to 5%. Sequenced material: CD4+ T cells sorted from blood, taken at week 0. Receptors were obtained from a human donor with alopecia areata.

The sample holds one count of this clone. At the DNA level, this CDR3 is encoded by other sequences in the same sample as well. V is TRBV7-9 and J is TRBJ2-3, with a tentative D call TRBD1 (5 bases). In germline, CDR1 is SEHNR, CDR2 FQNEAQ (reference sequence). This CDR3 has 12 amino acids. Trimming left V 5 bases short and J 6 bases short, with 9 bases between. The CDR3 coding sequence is TGTGCCAGCAGCCCAGGGCAGGATACGCAGTATTTT. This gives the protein CASSPGQDTQYF.

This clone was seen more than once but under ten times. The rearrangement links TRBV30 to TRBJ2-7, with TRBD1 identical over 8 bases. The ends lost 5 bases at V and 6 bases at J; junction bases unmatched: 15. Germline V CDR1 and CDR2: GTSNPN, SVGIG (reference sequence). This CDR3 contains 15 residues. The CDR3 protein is CAWVGRAGGVSEQYF. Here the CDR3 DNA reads TGTGCCTGGGTCGGGCGGGCAGGGGGCGTCTCCGAGCAGTACTTC.

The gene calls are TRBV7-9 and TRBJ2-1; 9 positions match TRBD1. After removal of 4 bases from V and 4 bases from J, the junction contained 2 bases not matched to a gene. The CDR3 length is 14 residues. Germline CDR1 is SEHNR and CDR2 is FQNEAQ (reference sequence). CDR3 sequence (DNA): TGTGCCAGCAGCTCGGGACAGGGATACAATGAGCAGTTCTTC. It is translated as CASSSGQGYNEQFF.

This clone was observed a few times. CDR3 sequence (DNA): TGTGCCAGCAGCTTCGGGACATCTAACTATGGCTACACCTTC. Amino acids: CASSFGTSNYGYTF. The chain has TRBV7-2 and TRBJ1-2; a possible D gene is TRBD1 (6 bases). This CDR3 is built from 14 residues. V was trimmed by 3 bases and J by 0 bases, leaving 8 bases between them. The germline CDR1 and CDR2 sequences are SGHTA and FQGNSA.

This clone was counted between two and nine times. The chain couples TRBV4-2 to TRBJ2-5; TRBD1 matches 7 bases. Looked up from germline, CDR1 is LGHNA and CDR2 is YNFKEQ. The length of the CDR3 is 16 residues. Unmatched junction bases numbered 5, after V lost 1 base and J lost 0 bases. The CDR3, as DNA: TGTGCCAGCAGCCAAGGAGAGGGGGCAAACCAAGAGACCCAGTACTTC. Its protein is CASSQGEGANQETQYF.

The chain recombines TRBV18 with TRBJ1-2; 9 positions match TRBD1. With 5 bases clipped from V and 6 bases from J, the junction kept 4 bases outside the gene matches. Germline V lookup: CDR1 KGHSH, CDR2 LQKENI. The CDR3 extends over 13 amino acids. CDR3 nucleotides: TGTGCCAGCTCAGTACGGGACAGGGATGGCTACACCTTC. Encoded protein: CASSVRDRDGYTF.

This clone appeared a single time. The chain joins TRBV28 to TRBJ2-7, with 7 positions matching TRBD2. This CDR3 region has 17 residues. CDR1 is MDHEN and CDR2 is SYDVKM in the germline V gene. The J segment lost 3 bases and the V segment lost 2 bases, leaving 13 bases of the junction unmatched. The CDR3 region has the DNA TGTGCCAGCAGTTTACTTAGCTCTAGCGGAGCCTTCTACGAGCAGTACTTC. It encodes CASSLLSSSGAFYEQYF.

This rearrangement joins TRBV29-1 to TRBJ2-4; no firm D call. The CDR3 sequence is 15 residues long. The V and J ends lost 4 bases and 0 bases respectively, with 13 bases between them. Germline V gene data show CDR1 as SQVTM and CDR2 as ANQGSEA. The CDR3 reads CSVAQHQLAKNIQYF. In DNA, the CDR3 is TGCAGCGTTGCCCAACACCAACTAGCCAAAAACATTCAGTACTTC.

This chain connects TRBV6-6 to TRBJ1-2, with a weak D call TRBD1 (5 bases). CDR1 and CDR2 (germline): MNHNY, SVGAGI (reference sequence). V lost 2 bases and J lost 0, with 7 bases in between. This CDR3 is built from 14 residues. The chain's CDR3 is CASSYGTPNYGYTF. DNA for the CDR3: TGTGCCAGCAGTTACGGGACCCCTAACTATGGCTACACCTTC.

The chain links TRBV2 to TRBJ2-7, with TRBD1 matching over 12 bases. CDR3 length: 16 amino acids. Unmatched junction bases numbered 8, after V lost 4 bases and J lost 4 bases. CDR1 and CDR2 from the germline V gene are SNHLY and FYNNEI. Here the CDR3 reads CASSGPGTGGRYEQYF. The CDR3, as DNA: TGTGCCAGCAGTGGCCCTGGGACAGGGGGCCGGTACGAGCAGTACTTC.

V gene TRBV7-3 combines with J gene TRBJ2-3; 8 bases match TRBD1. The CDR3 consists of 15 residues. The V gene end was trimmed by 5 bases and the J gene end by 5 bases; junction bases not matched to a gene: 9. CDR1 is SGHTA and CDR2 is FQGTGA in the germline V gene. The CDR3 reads CASSPQGALLDTQYF. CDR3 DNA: TGTGCCAGCAGCCCCCAGGGGGCACTATTAGATACGCAGTATTTT.

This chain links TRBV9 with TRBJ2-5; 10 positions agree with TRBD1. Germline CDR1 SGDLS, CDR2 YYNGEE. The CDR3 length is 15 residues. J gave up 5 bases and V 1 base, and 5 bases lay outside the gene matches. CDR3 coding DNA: TGTGCCAGCAGCGTACGGGACAGGGGCGGGGAGACCCAGTACTTC. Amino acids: CASSVRDRGGETQYF.

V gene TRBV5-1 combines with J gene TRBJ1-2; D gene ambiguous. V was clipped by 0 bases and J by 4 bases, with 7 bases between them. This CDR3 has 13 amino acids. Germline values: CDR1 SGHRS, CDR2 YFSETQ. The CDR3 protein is CASSLGRLYGYTF. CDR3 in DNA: TGCGCCAGCAGCTTGGGCAGGCTCTATGGCTACACCTTC.

The CDR3 spells CASSERPVDGYEQYF. The CDR3 DNA reads TGTGCCAGCAGTGAAAGGCCAGTCGACGGGTACGAGCAGTACTTC. The chain employs TRBV2 and TRBJ2-7, with D hard to call. The CDR3 covers 15 residues. From germline, CDR1 is SNHLY and CDR2 FYNNEI. V was pared by 2 bases and J by 4 bases, with 15 bases between.

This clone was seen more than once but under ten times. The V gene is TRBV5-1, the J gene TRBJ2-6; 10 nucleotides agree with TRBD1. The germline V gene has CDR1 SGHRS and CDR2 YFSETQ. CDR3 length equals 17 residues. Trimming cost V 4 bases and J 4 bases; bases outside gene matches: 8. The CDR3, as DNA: TGCGCCAGCAGCCCCGGGACAGGGGTCGCAGGGGCCAACGTCCTGACTTTC. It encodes CASSPGTGVAGANVLTF. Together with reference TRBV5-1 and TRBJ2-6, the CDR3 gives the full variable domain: KAGVTQTPRYLIKTRGQQVTLSCSPISGHRSVSWYQQTPGQGLQFLFEYFSETQRNKGNFPGRFSGRQFSNSRSEMNVSTLELGDSALYLCASSPGTGVAGANVLTFGAGSRLTVL.

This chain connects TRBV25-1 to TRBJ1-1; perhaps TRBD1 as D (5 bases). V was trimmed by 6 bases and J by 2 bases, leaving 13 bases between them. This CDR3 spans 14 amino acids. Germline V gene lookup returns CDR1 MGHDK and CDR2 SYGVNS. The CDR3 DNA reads TGTGCCAGCAGCCTATCCGGGGCAAACACTGAAGCTTTCTTT. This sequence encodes CASSLSGANTEAFF.

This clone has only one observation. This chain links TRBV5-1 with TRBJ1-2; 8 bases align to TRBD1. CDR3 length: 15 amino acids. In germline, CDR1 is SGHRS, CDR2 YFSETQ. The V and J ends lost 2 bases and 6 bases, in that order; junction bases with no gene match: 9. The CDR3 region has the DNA TGCGCCAGCAGCTTCCTAGTGGGACAGGCGGATGGCTACACCTTC. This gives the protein CASSFLVGQADGYTF.

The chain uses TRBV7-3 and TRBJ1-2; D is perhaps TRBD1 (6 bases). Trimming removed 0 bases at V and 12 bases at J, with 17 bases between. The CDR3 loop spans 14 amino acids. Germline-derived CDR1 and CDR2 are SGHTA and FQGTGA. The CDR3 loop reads CASSLTGPEGGHTF. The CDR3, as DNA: TGTGCCAGCAGCTTAACGGGGCCCGAGGGGGGCCACACCTTC.

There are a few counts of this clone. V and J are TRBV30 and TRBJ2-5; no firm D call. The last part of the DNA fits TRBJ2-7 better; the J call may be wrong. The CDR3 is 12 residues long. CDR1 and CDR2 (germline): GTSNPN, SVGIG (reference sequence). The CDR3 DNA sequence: TGTGCCTGGGGGGATTCTCCCTACGAGCAGTACTTC. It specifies CAWGDSPYEQYF.

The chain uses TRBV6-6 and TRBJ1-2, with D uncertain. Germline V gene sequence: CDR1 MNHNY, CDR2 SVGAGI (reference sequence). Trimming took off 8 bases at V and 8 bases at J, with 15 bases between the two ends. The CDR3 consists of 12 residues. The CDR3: CASGDTDRGYTF. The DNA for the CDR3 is TGTGCCAGCGGTGACACGGACCGGGGCTACACCTTC.

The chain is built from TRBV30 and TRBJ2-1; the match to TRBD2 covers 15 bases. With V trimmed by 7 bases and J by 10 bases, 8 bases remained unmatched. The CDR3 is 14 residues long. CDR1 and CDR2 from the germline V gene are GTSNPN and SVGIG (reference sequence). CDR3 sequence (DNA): TGTGCCTTCCGGACTAGCGGGAGGGCCAGGGAGCAGTTCTTC. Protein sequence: CAFRTSGRAREQFF.

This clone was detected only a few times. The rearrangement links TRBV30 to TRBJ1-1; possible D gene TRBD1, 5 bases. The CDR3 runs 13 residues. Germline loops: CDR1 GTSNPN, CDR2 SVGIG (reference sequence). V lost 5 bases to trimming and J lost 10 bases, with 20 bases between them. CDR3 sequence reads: CAWFPGQAEGAFF. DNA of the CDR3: TGTGCCTGGTTCCCAGGGCAGGCCGAAGGAGCTTTCTTT.

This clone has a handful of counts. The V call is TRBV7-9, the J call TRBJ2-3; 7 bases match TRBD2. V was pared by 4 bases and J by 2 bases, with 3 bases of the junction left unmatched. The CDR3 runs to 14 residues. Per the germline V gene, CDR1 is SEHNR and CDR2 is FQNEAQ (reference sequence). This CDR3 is CASSSTSPTDTQYF. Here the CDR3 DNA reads TGTGCCAGCAGCTCGACTAGCCCCACAGATACGCAGTATTTT. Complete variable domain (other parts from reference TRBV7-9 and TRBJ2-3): DTGVSQNPRHKITKRGQNVTFRCDPISEHNRLYWYRQTLGQGPEFLTYFQNEAQLEKSRLLSDRFSAERPKGSFSTLEIQRTEQGDSAMYLCASSSTSPTDTQYFGPGTRLTVL.

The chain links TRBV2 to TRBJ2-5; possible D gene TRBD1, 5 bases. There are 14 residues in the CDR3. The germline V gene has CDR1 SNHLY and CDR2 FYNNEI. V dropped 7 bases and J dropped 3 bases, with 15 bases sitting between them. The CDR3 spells CASKTSRVKETQYF. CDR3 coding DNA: TGTGCCAGCAAAACGAGCAGGGTGAAAGAGACCCAGTACTTC. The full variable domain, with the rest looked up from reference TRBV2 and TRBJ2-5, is EPEVTQTPSHQVTQMGQEVILRCVPISNHLYFYWYRQILGQKVEFLVSFYNNEISEKSEIFDDQFSVERPDGSNFTLKIRSTKLEDSAMYFCASKTSRVKETQYFGPGTRLLVL.

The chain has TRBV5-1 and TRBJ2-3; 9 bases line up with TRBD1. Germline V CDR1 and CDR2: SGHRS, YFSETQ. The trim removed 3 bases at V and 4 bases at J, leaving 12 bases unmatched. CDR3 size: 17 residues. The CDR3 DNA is TGCGCCAGCAGCTCCCTTGGGACAGGGTTGGGAGCAGATACGCAGTATTTT. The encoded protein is CASSSLGTGLGADTQYF.

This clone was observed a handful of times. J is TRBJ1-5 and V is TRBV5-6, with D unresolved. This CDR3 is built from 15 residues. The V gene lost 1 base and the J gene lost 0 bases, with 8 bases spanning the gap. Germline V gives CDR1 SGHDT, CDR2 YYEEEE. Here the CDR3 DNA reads TGTGCCAGCAGCTTGTGGGTCCTTAGCAATCAGCCCCAGCATTTT. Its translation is CASSLWVLSNQPQHF. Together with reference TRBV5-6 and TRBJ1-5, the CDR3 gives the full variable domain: DAGVTQSPTHLIKTRGQQVTLRCSPKSGHDTVSWYQQALGQGPQFIFQYYEEEERQRGNFPDRFSGHQFPNYSSELNVNALLLGDSALYLCASSLWVLSNQPQHFGDGTRLSIL.

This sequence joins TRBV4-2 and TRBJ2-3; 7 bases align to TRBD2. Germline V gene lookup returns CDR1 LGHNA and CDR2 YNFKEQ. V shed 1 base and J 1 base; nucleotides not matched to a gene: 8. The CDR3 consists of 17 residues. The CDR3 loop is CASSQGSMAGGTDTQYF. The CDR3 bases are TGTGCCAGCAGCCAAGGGTCCATGGCGGGGGGCACAGATACGCAGTATTTT.

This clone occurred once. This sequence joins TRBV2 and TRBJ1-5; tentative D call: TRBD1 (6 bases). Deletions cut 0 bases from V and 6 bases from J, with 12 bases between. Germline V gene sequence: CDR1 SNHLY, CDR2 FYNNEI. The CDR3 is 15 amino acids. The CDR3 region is CASSEAGGATQPQHF. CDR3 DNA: TGTGCCAGCAGTGAAGCTGGGGGGGCGACTCAGCCCCAGCATTTT.

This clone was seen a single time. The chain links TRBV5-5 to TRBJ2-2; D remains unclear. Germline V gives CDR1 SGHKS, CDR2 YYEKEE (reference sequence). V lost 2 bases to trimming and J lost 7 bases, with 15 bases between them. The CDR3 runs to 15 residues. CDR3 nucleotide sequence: TGTGCCAGCAGCTTCCGTTCTGGATTAGGCGGGGAGCTGTTTTTT. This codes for CASSFRSGLGGELFF.

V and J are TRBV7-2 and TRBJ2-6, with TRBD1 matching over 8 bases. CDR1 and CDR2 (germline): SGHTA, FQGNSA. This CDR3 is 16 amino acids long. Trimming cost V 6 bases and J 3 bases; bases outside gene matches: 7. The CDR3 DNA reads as TGTGCCAGCAGTCAGCCAGGGGGCGGTGGGGCCAACGTCCTGACTTTC. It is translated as CASSQPGGGGANVLTF.